Following are 12 T cell receptor beta chains from one sample sequenced in a study of T cells in women clearing cervical HPV infection. TCRdb keeps only in-frame clones here, not all; method: immunoSEQ multiplex PCR. The sample includes around 39,000 clones. What was sequenced was blood buffy coat. The source of these receptors is a woman aged 18 to 69 with a cervical HPV16 infection that either progressed to CIN3+ or cleared (not recorded which).

Regarding this clone: The DNA ends 3 residues before the CDR3 does, and the rest of the CDR3 is filled in from the germline J gene. The chain uses TRBV9 and TRBJ2-1; the match to TRBD2 covers 9 bases. The CDR3 runs 17 residues. The V gene end was trimmed by 2 bases and the J gene end by 4 bases; junction bases not matched to a gene: 10. CDR1 SGDLS and CDR2 YYNGEE come from the germline V gene. Partial CDR3 DNA: TGTGCCAGCAGCGTGGGAGGTGGCGGGGGGGCTTACAATGAG. Its translation is CASSVGGGGGAYNE. The complete CDR3 protein is CASSVGGGGGAYNEQFF.

Comment on this clone: Read data end 3 residues before the CDR3 end; the end is taken from the germline J gene. V is TRBV30 and J is TRBJ2-3; a weak D match, TRBD1 (6 bases). The CDR3 has 14 amino acids. Germline V gene data show CDR1 as GTSNPN and CDR2 as SVGIG (reference sequence). The CDR3 sequence: CAWRAGESNQPQYF. The sequenced CDR3 bases are TGTGCCTGGAGGGCAGGGGAAAGCAATCAGCCG.

With regard to this clone: The sequenced fragment ends 3 residues before the CDR3 boundary, so the rest is inferred from the germline J gene. This sequence joins TRBV13 and TRBJ1-1; 9 nucleotides line up with TRBD1. This CDR3 has 16 amino acids. J was trimmed by 6 bases and V by 5 bases; bases with no gene match: 13. Germline lookup yields CDR1 PRHDT and CDR2 FYEKMQ (reference sequence). Incomplete CDR3 DNA: TGTGCCAGCAGCCCCGGGACAGGGCTACCTGGCTCTGAA. Translation gives CASSPGTGLPGSE. The full CDR3 sequence reads CASSPGTGLPGSEAFF.

A word on this clone: The read gets to within 3 residues of the CDR3 end, and the germline J gene fills in the rest. The sample holds other DNA sequences that translate to the same CDR3. This rearrangement joins TRBV11-1 to TRBJ2-7; TRBD2 matches at 7 bases. Germline V gene lookup returns CDR1 SGHAT and CDR2 FQDESV (reference sequence). V gave up 4 bases and J gave up 2 bases; unmatched junction bases: 8. The CDR3 is made up of 15 amino acids. The covered CDR3 bases are TGTGCCAGCAGCTCGCCTAGCGGACCAACCTACGAG. This codes for CASSSPSGPTYE. The complete CDR3 reads CASSSPSGPTYEQYF.

As regards this clone: The read finishes 3 residues shy of the CDR3 end, and the germline J gene is used to complete it. This rearrangement joins TRBV7-8 to TRBJ2-5; 7 bases are a match to TRBD2. CDR3 length: 16 residues. Trimming at V came to 5 bases and at J to 1 base, leaving 10 bases not matched to a gene. From germline, CDR1 is SGHVS and CDR2 FQNEAQ. CDR3: CASSKGGGAIQETQYF. Partial CDR3 DNA: TGTGCCAGCAGCAAAGGCGGGGGAGCAATCCAAGAGACC.

As regards this clone: The read ends 3 residues before the CDR3 terminus; that terminus is restored from the germline J gene. The V gene is TRBV7-6, the J gene TRBJ2-7; 8 bases agree with TRBD1. Germline CDR1 reads SGHVS; CDR2 reads FNYEAQ. V was pared by 6 bases and J by 0 bases, with 7 bases of the junction left unmatched. CDR3 length equals 15 residues. The CDR3 DNA, read in part, is TGTGCCAGCAGGCCCGGACAGGGTAGCTCCTACGAG. This sequence encodes CASRPGQGSSYE. The CDR3 reads in full as CASRPGQGSSYEQYF.

Of note for this clone: The sequence runs out 3 residues before the end of the CDR3; the remainder is reconstructed from the germline J gene. This rearrangement joins TRBV10-1 to TRBJ2-7; 7 bases are a match to TRBD1. The CDR3 consists of 13 residues. Germline lookup yields CDR1 WNHNN and CDR2 SYGVQD (reference sequence). V trimming: 4 bases; J trimming: 2 bases; junction bases outside the gene matches: 2. The CDR3 sequence is CASSGGTAYEQYF. CDR3 DNA, as far as it was read: TGCGCCAGCAGTGGGGGGACAGCCTACGAG.

A note on this clone: The read comes to an end 3 residues before the CDR3 does, leaving the germline J gene to fill in the end. The gene calls are TRBV5-1 and TRBJ2-2, with TRBD1 identical over 10 bases. In germline, CDR1 is SGHRS, CDR2 YFSETQ. The CDR3 extends over 16 amino acids. CDR3 DNA (partial): TGCGCCAGCAGCCGACAGGGGGCTGCAACTAATGAAAAG. This translates into CASSRQGAATNEK. The full CDR3 is CASSRQGAATNEKLFF. Complete variable domain (other parts from reference TRBV5-1 and TRBJ2-2): KAGVTQTPRYLIKTRGQQVTLSCSPISGHRSVSWYQQTPGQGLQFLFEYFSETQRNKGNFPGRFSGRQFSNSRSEMNVSTLELGDSALYLCASSRQGAATNEKLFFGEGSRLTVL.

Turning to this clone: Sequencing ends 3 residues short of the CDR3 end; the germline J gene provides the rest. The rearrangement links TRBV28 to TRBJ2-7, with 12 bases identical to TRBD1. The ends lost 3 bases at V and 0 bases at J; junction bases unmatched: 18. The CDR3 totals 21 residues. Germline lookup yields CDR1 MDHEN and CDR2 SYDVKM. The CDR3 loop is CASSFGWDRGRGMTFSYEQYF. The DNA read from the CDR3 is TGTGCCAGCAGTTTTGGGTGGGACAGGGGGCGCGGGATGACTTTCTCCTACGAG.

On this clone: Read sequence stops 3 residues before the CDR3 end, and the germline J gene provides the missing end. The chain is built from TRBV18 and TRBJ1-4; D remains unclear. Trimming cost V 0 bases and J 6 bases, with 5 bases left between them. The CDR3 is made up of 13 amino acids. From germline, CDR1 is KGHSH and CDR2 LQKENI. CDR3 residues: CASSPPSYEKLFF. The covered CDR3 bases are TGTGCCAGCTCACCACCGTCCTATGAAAAA.

As concerns this clone: Sequencing ends 3 residues short of the CDR3 end; the germline J gene provides the rest. The rearrangement joins TRBV12-3 or TRBV12-4 to TRBJ1-6; 9 bases fit TRBD1. The CDR3 length is 16 residues. V lost 5 bases and J lost 0; bases outside the gene matches: 2. The CDR3 reads CASSGQGNSYNSPLHF. Partial CDR3 DNA: TGTGCCAGCAGTGGACAGGGGAACTCCTATAATTCACCC.

Turning to this clone: The read terminates 3 residues before the CDR3 end, so the remaining end is supplied by the germline J gene. This chain links TRBV4-1 with TRBJ1-5; D uncertain. The CDR3 has 13 amino acids. Germline CDR1 reads MGHRA; CDR2 reads YSYEKL. CDR3 DNA (partial): TGCGCCAGCAGCCAAGATGAGGGCCTACCC. It encodes CASSQDEGLP. The whole CDR3 protein is CASSQDEGLPQHF.